The 30 T cell receptor beta chains reported below all come from one sample, sequenced in a study of blood T cell repertoires in COVID-19. Here immunoSEQ multiplex PCR was the method, and the copy in TCRdb shows in-frame clones only, minus some. The sample includes 380,000 or so clones, roughly 87% of them seen just once. The sequencing sample was made of PBMCs or T cells enriched from blood (not recorded which). The receptors shown here come from a woman aged 40 to 50 with acute COVID-19.

The V and J genes are TRBV5-1 and TRBJ1-1, with TRBD1 matching over 10 bases. CDR1 is SGHRS and CDR2 is YFSETQ in the germline V gene. V lost 3 bases, J lost 2 bases, and 4 bases stayed unmatched. CDR3 length: 15 amino acids. The CDR3 loop reads CASSSGDRGNTEAFF. Here the CDR3 DNA reads TGCGCCAGCAGCTCCGGGGACAGGGGAAACACTGAAGCTTTCTTT.

The chain joins TRBV7-2 to TRBJ2-3; 10 bases line up with TRBD1. The germline V gene encodes CDR1 SGHTA and CDR2 FQGNSA. The trim removed 5 bases at V and 7 bases at J, leaving 9 bases unmatched. The CDR3 has 15 residues. This CDR3 is CASSPGRDRGYTQYF. CDR3 nucleotide sequence: TGTGCCAGCAGCCCCGGCCGGGACAGGGGTTATACGCAGTATTTT.

The chain employs TRBV7-9 and TRBJ2-1, with TRBD1 matching 7 bases. J lost 12 bases, V lost 7 bases, and 6 bases had no gene match. The CDR3 is 11 residues long. From germline, CDR1 is SEHNR and CDR2 FQNEAQ (reference sequence). CDR3 residues: CASTKSGGQFF. In nucleotides, the CDR3 is TGTGCCAGCACCAAATCAGGGGGGCAGTTCTTC.

The genes are TRBV3-1 (or the pseudogene TRBV3-2) and TRBJ2-1; 9 positions match TRBD1. V trimming: 6 bases; J trimming: 3 bases; junction bases outside the gene matches: 6. The CDR3 runs to 15 residues. Germline-derived CDR1 and CDR2 are LGHDT and YNNKEL (reference sequence). CDR3 bases: TGTGCCAGCAGAGGAGGGGACAGGGACTACAATGAGCAGTTCTTC. Protein sequence: CASRGGDRDYNEQFF.

The genes are TRBV3-1 (or the pseudogene TRBV3-2) and TRBJ2-5; 12 bases fit TRBD2. The germline CDR1 and CDR2 sequences are LGHDT and YNNKEL (reference sequence). The CDR3 is made up of 18 amino acids. V was clipped by 5 bases and J by 5 bases; unmatched bases: 15. The chain's CDR3 is CASSASSPSGGAEETQYF. The DNA of the CDR3 is TGTGCCAGCAGCGCAAGCTCCCCTAGCGGGGGGGCAGAGGAGACCCAGTACTTC.

The chain combines TRBV9 with TRBJ1-1; maybe TRBD1 (6 bases). This CDR3 has 14 amino acids. V was clipped by 3 bases and J by 2 bases, with 11 bases between them. The germline gives CDR1 SGDLS, CDR2 YYNGEE. The CDR3 DNA follows: TGTGCCAGCAGCGATGGACAGACAAACACTGAAGCTTTCTTT. Translated: CASSDGQTNTEAFF.

The chain has TRBV29-1 and TRBJ2-7; maybe TRBD1 (6 bases). CDR1 is SQVTM and CDR2 is ANQGSEA in the germline V gene. V was cut by 5 bases and J by 5 bases, with 10 bases left in between. The CDR3 length is 11 residues. As DNA, the CDR3 is TGCAGCGTTATGGGGGCTGACGAGCAGTACTTC. It specifies CSVMGADEQYF.

This rearrangement joins TRBV11-2 to TRBJ1-1; a possible D gene is TRBD1 (5 bases). This CDR3 is 17 amino acids long. V lost 0 bases and J 0 bases, leaving 14 bases between the germline ends. Germline loops: CDR1 SGHAT, CDR2 FQNNGV. CDR3 residues: CASSLDTRTTLNTEAFF. The DNA of the CDR3 is TGTGCCAGCAGCTTAGATACCAGGACAACGTTGAACACTGAAGCTTTCTTT.

The chain combines TRBV20-1 with TRBJ1-6; 9 nucleotides align to TRBD1. CDR1 and CDR2 from the germline V gene are DFQATT and SNEGSKA (reference sequence). This CDR3 has 13 residues. Unmatched junction bases numbered 2, after V lost 3 bases and J lost 8 bases. CDR3 amino acids: CSASGTGYSPLHF. The CDR3 DNA follows: TGCAGTGCTAGTGGGACAGGGTATTCACCCCTCCACTTT.

The chain employs TRBV14 and TRBJ1-1; D remains unclear. With 1 base removed from V and 5 bases from J, the gap between germline ends came to 11 bases. Per germline, CDR1 SGHDN and CDR2 FVKESK. The length of the CDR3 is 14 residues. DNA for the CDR3: TGTGCCAGCAGCCAAGCCAATAGTTATACTGAAGCTTTCTTT. Its translation: CASSQANSYTEAFF.

This chain connects TRBV6-5 to TRBJ1-2; D is ambiguous. V lost 2 bases, J lost 4 bases, and 8 bases lay in between. The germline CDR1 and CDR2 sequences are MNHEY and SVGAGI. CDR3 length: 13 amino acids. The CDR3 is CASSYASSYGYTF. In DNA, the CDR3 is TGTGCCAGCAGTTACGCGTCATCCTATGGCTACACCTTC.

The genes are TRBV19 and TRBJ2-7; 10 bases match TRBD1. The V and J ends lost 5 bases and 3 bases, in that order; junction bases with no gene match: 7. Germline CDR1 and CDR2: LNHDA and SQIVND (reference sequence). The CDR3 loop spans 15 amino acids. In nucleotides, the CDR3 is TGTGCCAGTAGTCCCAGGACAGGGGGAGGCTACGAGCAGTACTTC. This encodes CASSPRTGGGYEQYF.

This clone was found once. The junction differs from germline at one of its ends, possibly a read error. V is TRBV19 and J is TRBJ1-5, with D possibly being TRBD1 (5 bases). The CDR3 runs 14 residues. Per germline, CDR1 LNHDA and CDR2 SQIVND (reference sequence). CDR3 nucleotide sequence: TGTGCCAGTAGCATAGGGGCGCGGGGTCAGCCCCAGCATTTT. This sequence encodes CASSIGARGQPQHF.

This rearrangement joins TRBV6-5 to TRBJ1-2, with 9 bases fitting TRBD1. This CDR3 has 15 residues. From germline, CDR1 is MNHEY and CDR2 SVGAGI. V was clipped by 5 bases and J by 4 bases; unmatched bases: 8. CDR3 DNA: TGTGCCAGCAGTACAAGGGACAGGGCGTCCTATGGCTACACCTTC. Its protein is CASSTRDRASYGYTF.

The J gene is TRBJ1-2, the V gene TRBV9, with unresolved D. The germline V gene encodes CDR1 SGDLS and CDR2 YYNGEE. The CDR3 totals 14 residues. Between the trimmed V and J ends, which lost 0 bases and 4 bases, there was a span of 10 bases. CDR3 nucleotide sequence: TGTGCCAGCAGCGTAGGAGGGATTGGCTATGGCTACACCTTC. Translation gives CASSVGGIGYGYTF. Complete variable domain (other parts from reference TRBV9 and TRBJ1-2): DSGVTQTPKHLITATGQRVTLRCSPRSGDLSVYWYQQSLDQGLQFLIQYYNGEERAKGNILERFSAQQFPDLHSELNLSSLELGDSALYFCASSVGGIGYGYTFGSGTRLTVV.

The chain employs TRBV5-4 and TRBJ2-7, with TRBD1 identical over 7 bases. Germline lookup yields CDR1 SGHNT and CDR2 YYREEE (reference sequence). The junction had 5 bases not matched to a gene; V was cut back by 3 bases and J by 2 bases. The CDR3 sequence is 14 residues long. CDR3 DNA: TGTGCCAGCAGCTCCGGGGACAGCCCCTACGAGCAGTACTTC. Its translation is CASSSGDSPYEQYF.

This chain links TRBV5-1 with TRBJ2-7; 10 bases are shared with TRBD1. The germline V gene has CDR1 SGHRS and CDR2 YFSETQ. Unmatched junction bases numbered 5, after V lost 3 bases and J lost 2 bases. The CDR3 loop spans 15 amino acids. This CDR3 is CASSSGQGSTYEQYF. CDR3 nucleotide sequence: TGCGCCAGCAGCTCGGGACAGGGGAGTACCTACGAGCAGTACTTC.

The chain has TRBV5-1 and TRBJ2-1; maybe TRBD1 (5 bases). Trimming removed 6 bases at V and 7 bases at J, with 20 bases between. This CDR3 has 15 residues. Germline V gene lookup returns CDR1 SGHRS and CDR2 YFSETQ. Here the CDR3 reads CASKWGSPDRNEQFF. The CDR3 coding sequence is TGCGCCAGCAAGTGGGGCAGCCCAGACCGAAATGAGCAGTTCTTC.

The V call is TRBV10-3, the J call TRBJ1-5; D is uncertain. Per germline, CDR1 ENHRY and CDR2 SYGVKD. V was cut by 0 bases and J by 7 bases, with 13 bases left in between. The CDR3 has 15 residues. CDR3 protein: CAISESSGMGQPQHF. CDR3 DNA: TGTGCCATCAGTGAGTCGTCGGGGATGGGGCAGCCCCAGCATTTT.

This chain uses TRBV2 with TRBJ1-5; D not resolved. The germline gives CDR1 SNHLY, CDR2 FYNNEI. Trimming stripped 5 bases from V and 5 bases from J, with 22 bases between. The CDR3 runs 17 residues. The CDR3 region is CASSRDYQTSLYQPQHF. The CDR3 bases are TGTGCCAGCAGTCGCGATTATCAGACATCACTCTATCAGCCCCAGCATTTT.

This clone was observed a few times. The chain recombines TRBV3-1 (or the pseudogene TRBV3-2) with TRBJ2-1; a possible D gene is TRBD1 (6 bases). Trimming shortened V by 4 bases and J by 5 bases, and 21 bases separated the two germline ends. The CDR3 length is 17 residues. Germline V gene sequence: CDR1 LGHDT, CDR2 YNNKEL (reference sequence). CDR3 residues: CASSRRGGAKVNNEQFF. DNA for the CDR3: TGTGCCAGCAGCCGAAGAGGGGGAGCCAAAGTGAACAATGAGCAGTTCTTC.

The V and J genes are TRBV5-4 and TRBJ1-6, with D perhaps TRBD1 (6 bases). Germline CDR1 reads SGHNT; CDR2 reads YYREEE (reference sequence). Trimming shortened V by 3 bases and J by 7 bases, and 11 bases separated the two germline ends. This CDR3 has 14 amino acids. Here the CDR3 reads CASSSPGVNSPLHF. DNA of the CDR3: TGTGCCAGCAGCTCTCCAGGGGTGAATTCACCCCTCCACTTT.

The gene calls are TRBV5-6 and TRBJ1-2; weak D call: TRBD1 (6 bases). The CDR3 sequence is 16 residues long. Germline lookup yields CDR1 SGHDT and CDR2 YYEEEE. Trimming took off 2 bases at V and 4 bases at J, with 18 bases between the two ends. CDR3 residues: CASSFRSWDTSYGYTF. The DNA for the CDR3 is TGTGCCAGCAGCTTCCGTAGTTGGGACACCTCCTATGGCTACACCTTC.

The chain uses TRBV29-1 and TRBJ1-1, with TRBD1 matching over 8 bases. The length of the CDR3 is 14 residues. CDR1 is SQVTM and CDR2 is ANQGSEA in the germline V gene. The ends lost 1 base at V and 2 bases at J; junction bases unmatched: 3. The CDR3 loop is CSVEVTGANTEAFF. Here the CDR3 DNA reads TGCAGCGTTGAAGTGACAGGGGCTAACACTGAAGCTTTCTTT.

The chain uses TRBV5-8 and TRBJ2-2; TRBD1 matches at 7 bases. With 4 bases clipped from V and 4 bases from J, the junction kept 7 bases outside the gene matches. Per germline, CDR1 SGHTS and CDR2 YDEGEE. The CDR3 runs to 15 residues. This CDR3 is CASSPDRVSTGELFF. In DNA form, the CDR3 reads TGTGCCAGCAGCCCCGACAGGGTGTCCACCGGGGAGCTGTTTTTT.

The gene calls are TRBV3-1 (or the pseudogene TRBV3-2) and TRBJ1-2, with 9 bases that match TRBD1. The V and J ends lost 1 base and 4 bases, in that order; junction bases with no gene match: 4. CDR1 and CDR2 from the germline V gene are LGHDT and YNNKEL (reference sequence). The CDR3 is 15 amino acids. The CDR3 nucleotides are TGTGCCAGCAGCCAAGGCGGGACAGGGTCCTATGGCTACACCTTC. Amino acid sequence: CASSQGGTGSYGYTF.

V and J are TRBV5-1 and TRBJ2-7; 9 bases are shared with TRBD1. V gave up 0 bases and J gave up 2 bases; unmatched junction bases: 3. The CDR3 loop spans 15 amino acids. The V gene's germline CDR1 is SGHRS and CDR2 YFSETQ. CDR3 in DNA: TGCGCCAGCAGCTTGGAAGGACAGGGGACCTACGAGCAGTACTTC. Translated, it gives CASSLEGQGTYEQYF. Full variable domain (rest looked up from reference TRBV5-1 and TRBJ2-7): KAGVTQTPRYLIKTRGQQVTLSCSPISGHRSVSWYQQTPGQGLQFLFEYFSETQRNKGNFPGRFSGRQFSNSRSEMNVSTLELGDSALYLCASSLEGQGTYEQYFGPGTRLTVT.

The chain links TRBV20-1 to TRBJ2-5; the D is unclear. The germline CDR1 and CDR2 sequences are DFQATT and SNEGSKA (reference sequence). Trimming took 6 bases from V and 1 from J, leaving 6 bases between them. This CDR3 has 11 amino acids. CDR3 loop: CSAESQETQYF. CDR3 DNA sequence: TGCAGTGCCGAGAGCCAAGAGACCCAGTACTTC.

CDR3 in DNA: TGTGCCAGCAGCTTTCCGGGGTCCGGAAACACCATATATTTT. It yields the protein CASSFPGSGNTIYF. The rearrangement uses TRBV5-4 and TRBJ1-3; D is unclear. The CDR3 totals 14 residues. Deletions cut 2 bases from V and 4 bases from J, with 10 bases between. Germline V CDR1 and CDR2: SGHNT, YYREEE (reference sequence).

The chain uses TRBV6-5 and TRBJ2-7, with TRBD2 identical over 8 bases. The junction had 8 bases not matched to a gene; V was cut back by 7 bases and J by 3 bases. Per the germline V gene, CDR1 is MNHEY and CDR2 is SVGAGI. The CDR3 spans 14 residues. The chain's CDR3 is CASTPPGGGYEQYF. The CDR3 DNA sequence: TGTGCCAGCACCCCCCCCGGGGGGGGCTACGAGCAGTACTTC.